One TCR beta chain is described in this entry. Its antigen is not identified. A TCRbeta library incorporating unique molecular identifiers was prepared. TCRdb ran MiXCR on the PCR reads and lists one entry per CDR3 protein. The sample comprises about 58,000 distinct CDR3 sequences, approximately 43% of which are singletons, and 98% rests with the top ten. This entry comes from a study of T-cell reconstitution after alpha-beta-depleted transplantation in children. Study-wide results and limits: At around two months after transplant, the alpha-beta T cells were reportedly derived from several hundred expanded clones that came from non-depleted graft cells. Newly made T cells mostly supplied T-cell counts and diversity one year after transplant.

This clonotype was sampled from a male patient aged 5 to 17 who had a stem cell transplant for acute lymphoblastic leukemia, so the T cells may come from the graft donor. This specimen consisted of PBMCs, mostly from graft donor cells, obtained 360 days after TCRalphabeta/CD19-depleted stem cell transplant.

CDR3 in amino acids: CASSSPPEGSYEQYF. The CDR3, as DNA: TGTGCCAGCAGTTCCCCACCAGAGGGGAGCTACGAGCAGTACTTC. The chain has TRBV6-5 and TRBJ2-7; D tentatively reads TRBD1 or TRBD2 (5 bases each). V was cut by 4 bases and J by 3 bases, with 16 bases left in between. Germline V gene sequence: CDR1 MNHEY, CDR2 SVGAGI. This CDR3 contains 15 residues.